One sample yielded the 4 T cell receptor beta chains listed below, sequenced in a study of blood T cell repertoires in COVID-19. Assay: immunoSEQ multiplex PCR; the TCRdb copy retains only in-frame clones and omits some. Among 150,000 or so clones, more than 80% were seen once, and the ten largest hold 4.3%. The specimen sequenced was PBMCs or T cells enriched from blood (not recorded which). The origin of the receptors is a man between 50 and 59 years old who had recovered from COVID-19.

The gene calls are TRBV7-2 and TRBJ1-2; D ambiguous. This CDR3 has 14 residues. The germline gives CDR1 SGHTA, CDR2 FQGNSA. The V end lost 1 base, the J end lost 2 bases, and 8 bases lay between the germline ends. The CDR3 bases are TGTGCCAGCAGCTTAGATGGCGGGAACTATGGCTACACCTTC. Protein product: CASSLDGGNYGYTF.

The genes are TRBV14 and TRBJ2-1; TRBD2 matches at 12 bases. The germline V gene encodes CDR1 SGHDN and CDR2 FVKESK. The CDR3 contains 15 residues. V gave up 8 bases and J gave up 7 bases; unmatched junction bases: 9. Written as DNA, the CDR3 is TGTGCCAGCGGGCTAGCGGGAGGGCTTTTAAATGAGCAGTTCTTC. It specifies CASGLAGGLLNEQFF.

The chain employs TRBV4-1 and TRBJ2-7; D not resolved. This CDR3 spans 17 amino acids. Germline assignment: CDR1 MGHRA and CDR2 YSYEKL. V shed 4 bases and J shed 1 base, with 20 bases lying between them. CDR3 sequence reads: CASSPSSFGFGSYEQYV. For the CDR3, the DNA is TGCGCCAGCAGCCCAAGTTCGTTCGGTTTTGGTTCCTACGAGCAGTACGTC.

This clone turned up a few times. CDR3 nucleotide sequence: TGTGCCATCAGTGAGGGACAGGGGGCTACCTCACCCCTCCACTTT. Protein sequence: CAISEGQGATSPLHF. The rearrangement joins TRBV10-3 to TRBJ1-6; 11 bases agree with TRBD1. Trimming cost V 2 bases and J 10 bases; bases outside gene matches: 4. The CDR3 is 15 amino acids. Germline assignment: CDR1 ENHRY and CDR2 SYGVKD.